This is a list of T cell receptor beta chains from one sample in a study of blood T cell repertoires in COVID-19. Clones were read by immunoSEQ multiplex PCR, and TCRdb kept only the in-frame ones, dropping some. The sample has roughly 150,000 clones; roughly 80% are singletons. The sequenced sample was PBMCs or T cells enriched from blood (not recorded which). These receptors came from a woman between 45 and 60 years old who had recovered from COVID-19. CDR3s include the opening cysteine and the closing phenylalanine or tryptophan. The D gene is left open where the match is weak. A clone size is listed for some rows: how often the clone was seen (once, few, many), or a class if it is expanded.

. | . | TRBJ2-6 | TRBV4-1 | CASSQGVGGGANVLTF | TGCGCCAGCAGCCAAGGGGTAGGGGGAGGGGCCAACGTCCTGACTTTC
TRBD2 | . | TRBJ2-5 | TRBV18 | CASSQSQGGETQYF | TGTGCCAGCTCACAGTCCCAGGGAGGGGAGACCCAGTACTTC
TRBD1 | . | TRBJ1-1 | TRBV10-3 | CAISPGTGGTEAFF | TGTGCCATCAGCCCCGGGACAGGGGGCACTGAAGCTTTCTTT
TRBD1 | . | TRBJ1-2 | TRBV5-1 | CASSPQGTGTNYGYTF | TGCGCCAGCAGCCCGCAGGGGACAGGGACTAACTATGGCTACACCTTC
. | . | TRBJ2-6 | TRBV27 | CASSLGPFGANVLTF | TGTGCCAGCAGTTTAGGGCCCTTTGGGGCCAACGTCCTGACTTTC
. | . | TRBJ1-2 | TRBV20-1 | CSASEGVDYGYTF | TGCAGTGCTAGTGAGGGAGTCGACTATGGCTACACCTTC
. | . | TRBJ2-7 | TRBV11-2 | CASSFLGISPYEQYF | TGTGCCAGCAGCTTCCTCGGGATTAGTCCCTACGAGCAGTACTTC
TRBD2 | . | TRBJ2-1 | TRBV29-1 | CSVAGTSPSYNEQFF | TGCAGCGTTGCCGGGACTAGCCCTTCCTACAATGAGCAGTTCTTC
. | . | TRBJ1-2 | TRBV15 | CATSRVQGLDYGYTF | TGTGCCACCAGCAGAGTTCAGGGTTTGGACTATGGCTACACCTTC
TRBD1 | few | TRBJ1-2 | TRBV7-2 | CASSVGQGANYGYTF | TGTGCCAGCAGCGTGGGACAGGGAGCGAACTATGGCTACACCTTC
. | . | TRBJ2-4 | TRBV5-4 | CASSPRGQGRVKNIQYF | TGTGCCAGCAGCCCCCGAGGGCAGGGGCGAGTCAAAAACATTCAGTACTTC
. | . | TRBJ1-2 | TRBV2 | CASRPTEVEDGYTF | TGTGCCAGCAGGCCGACAGAAGTCGAGGATGGCTACACCTTC
. | once | TRBJ1-3 | TRBV3-1/TRBV3-2 | CASSPQGNTIYF | TGTGCCAGCAGCCCCCAGGGAAACACCATATATTTT
. | few | TRBJ2-7 | TRBV5-1 | CASSKAPGDGEQYF | TGCGCCAGCAGCAAAGCTCCAGGGGATGGGGAGCAGTACTTC
TRBD1 | . | TRBJ1-6 | TRBV5-5 | CASSLGTGENSPLHF | TGTGCCAGCAGCTTAGGGACAGGGGAAAATTCACCCCTCCACTTT
. | . | TRBJ1-2 | TRBV5-6 | CASTPGGRDYGYTF | TGTGCCAGCACCCCCGGTGGGCGGGACTATGGCTACACCTTC
. | . | TRBJ1-1 | TRBV7-9 | CASSYGERAFF | TGTGCCAGCAGTTACGGGGAGAGGGCTTTCTTT
. | . | TRBJ1-2 | TRBV2 | CASSVDSTAYGYTF | TGTGCCAGCAGTGTGGATTCGACAGCCTATGGCTACACCTTC
. | . | TRBJ2-3 | TRBV2 | CASRTTVPVQGDTQYF | TGTGCCAGCAGGACGACAGTCCCCGTTCAAGGGGATACGCAGTATTTT
TRBD2 | . | TRBJ2-3 | TRBV30 | CAWRGGGTRTDTQYF | TGTGCCTGGAGGGGAGGGGGGACTAGAACAGATACGCAGTATTTT
. | . | TRBJ1-2 | TRBV28 | CAGGGQPLEVTF | TGTGCCGGGGGGGGGCAGCCCCTAGAGGTTACCTTC
. | . | TRBJ1-2 | TRBV19 | CASSMREEGYTF | TGTGCCAGTAGTATGAGGGAGGAAGGCTACACCTTC
TRBD2 | . | TRBJ2-1 | TRBV6-5 | CASSTAGGPDEQFF | TGTGCCAGCTCAACAGCGGGGGGGCCAGATGAGCAGTTCTTC
TRBD1 | . | TRBJ1-4 | TRBV29-1 | CSVKDRAGEKLFF | TGCAGCGTTAAGGACAGGGCCGGTGAAAAACTGTTTTTT
TRBD1 | . | TRBJ1-2 | TRBV24-1 | CATSDWGRGNYGYTF | TGTGCCACCAGTGATTGGGGCAGGGGGAACTATGGCTACACCTTC
TRBD1 | . | TRBJ1-4 | TRBV11-2 | CASRQQGARTNEKLFF | TGTGCCAGCAGACAACAGGGGGCGAGAACTAATGAAAAACTGTTTTTT
TRBD1 | few | TRBJ1-6 | TRBV28 | CASISEGTAFNSPLHF | TGTGCCAGCATCTCCGAGGGGACAGCCTTTAATTCACCCCTCCACTTT
TRBD1 | few | TRBJ1-2 | TRBV29-1 | CSVGTGGGYYGYTF | TGCAGCGTTGGGACAGGCGGCGGATACTATGGCTACACCTTC
TRBD1 | . | TRBJ2-7 | TRBV6-5 | CASSPDDRGLGEQYF | TGTGCCAGCAGTCCGGATGACAGGGGTCTGGGGGAGCAGTACTTC
. | once | TRBJ1-5 | TRBV11-2 | CASSLELNQPQHF | TGTGCCAGCAGCTTGGAGTTAAATCAGCCCCAGCATTTT
. | . | TRBJ1-1 | TRBV11-3 | CASSLGPGENTEAFF | TGTGCCAGCAGCTTAGGCCCGGGGGAGAACACTGAAGCTTTCTTT
. | . | TRBJ1-1 | TRBV7-9 | CASSLGGRHTEAFF | TGTGCCAGCAGCTTAGGGGGCCGTCACACTGAAGCTTTCTTT
. | few | TRBJ1-1 | TRBV7-2 | CASSLDLFIRDKNTEAFF | TGTGCCAGCAGCTTAGACTTATTTATAAGGGACAAGAACACTGAAGCTTTCTTT
. | once | TRBJ2-2 | TRBV7-3 | CASSLNGVPGELFF | TGTGCCAGCAGCTTAAACGGGGTTCCCGGGGAGCTGTTTTTT
. | once | TRBJ1-5 | TRBV12-3/TRBV12-4 | CAIGQFINQPQHF | TGTGCCATTGGACAGTTCATCAATCAGCCCCAGCATTTT
. | once | TRBJ1-5 | TRBV7-2 | CASRSDRYSNQPQHF | TGTGCCAGCAGATCTGACAGATATAGCAATCAGCCCCAGCATTTT
. | . | TRBJ1-2 | TRBV5-8 | CASSLEALYGYTF | TGTGCCAGCAGCTTGGAAGCCCTATATGGCTACACCTTC
TRBD2 | . | TRBJ2-2 | TRBV5-5 | CASSLRLAVVIGTGELFF | TGTGCCAGCAGCCTAAGACTAGCAGTGGTTATAGGGACCGGGGAGCTGTTTTTT
TRBD2 | few | TRBJ2-1 | TRBV19 | CASTNLLAGGNNEQFF | TGTGCCAGTACCAACCTCCTAGCGGGGGGGAACAATGAGCAGTTCTTC
. | few | TRBJ2-5 | TRBV4-1 | CASSQEPPGNFQTQYF | TGCGCCAGCAGCCAAGAACCCCCGGGGAACTTTCAGACCCAGTACTTC
TRBD1 | . | TRBJ2-1 | TRBV24-1 | CATSDFGTARDEQFF | TGTGCCACCAGTGATTTCGGGACAGCCCGGGATGAGCAGTTCTTC
. | . | TRBJ1-3 | TRBV5-1 | CASRTGSGNTIYF | TGCGCCAGCAGAACAGGGTCTGGAAACACCATATATTTT
. | . | TRBJ1-5 | TRBV28 | CASSLHPQDSLWPQHF | TGTGCCAGCAGTTTGCACCCGCAGGATTCATTGTGGCCCCAGCATTTT